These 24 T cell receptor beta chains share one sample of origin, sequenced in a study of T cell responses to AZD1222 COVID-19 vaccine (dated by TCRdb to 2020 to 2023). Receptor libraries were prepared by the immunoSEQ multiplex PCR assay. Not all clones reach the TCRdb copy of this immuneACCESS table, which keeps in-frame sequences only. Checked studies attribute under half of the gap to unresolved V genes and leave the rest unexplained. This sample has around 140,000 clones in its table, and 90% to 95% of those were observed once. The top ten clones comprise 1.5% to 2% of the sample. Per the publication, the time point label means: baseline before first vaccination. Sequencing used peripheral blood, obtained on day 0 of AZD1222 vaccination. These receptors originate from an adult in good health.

CDR3 DNA sequence: TGTGCCAGTAACGGGCAGGGGGGCTTTCATTATGGCTACACCTTC. It encodes CASNGQGGFHYGYTF. The chain recombines TRBV19 with TRBJ1-2; TRBD1 matches 7 bases. With V trimmed by 7 bases and J by 5 bases, 13 bases remained unmatched. The CDR3 contains 15 residues. Germline V gives CDR1 LNHDA, CDR2 SQIVND (reference sequence). The entire variable domain, with the rest obtained from reference TRBV19 and TRBJ1-2, is as follows: DGGITQSPKYLFRKEGQNVTLSCEQNLNHDAMYWYRQDPGQGLRLIYYSQIVNDFQKGDIAEGYSVSREKKESFPLTVTSAQKNPTAFYLCASNGQGGFHYGYTFGSGTRLTVV.

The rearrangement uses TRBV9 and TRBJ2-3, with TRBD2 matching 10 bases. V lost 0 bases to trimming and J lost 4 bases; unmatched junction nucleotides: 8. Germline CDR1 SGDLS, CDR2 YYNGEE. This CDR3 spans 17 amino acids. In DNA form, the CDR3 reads TGTGCCAGCAGCGTAGATGGGCTAGCGGGAGTTGCAGATACGCAGTATTTT. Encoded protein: CASSVDGLAGVADTQYF.

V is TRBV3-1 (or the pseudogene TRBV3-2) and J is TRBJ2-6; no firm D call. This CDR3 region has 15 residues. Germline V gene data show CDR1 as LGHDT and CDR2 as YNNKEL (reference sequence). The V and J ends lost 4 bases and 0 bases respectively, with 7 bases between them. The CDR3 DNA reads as TGTGCCAGCAGCCTACAGAGCTCTGGGGCCAACGTCCTGACTTTC. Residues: CASSLQSSGANVLTF.

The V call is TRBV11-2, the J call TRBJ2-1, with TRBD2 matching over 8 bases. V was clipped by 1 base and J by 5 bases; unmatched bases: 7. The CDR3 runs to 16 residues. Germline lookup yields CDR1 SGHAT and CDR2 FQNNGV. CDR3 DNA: TGTGCCAGCAGCTTAGGGAGCGGGAGTAGGAACAATGAGCAGTTCTTC. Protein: CASSLGSGSRNNEQFF.

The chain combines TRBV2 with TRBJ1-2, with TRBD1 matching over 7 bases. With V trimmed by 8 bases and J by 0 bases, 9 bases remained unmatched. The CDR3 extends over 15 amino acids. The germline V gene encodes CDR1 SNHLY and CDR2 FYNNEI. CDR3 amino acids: CASVAGGPTNYGYTF. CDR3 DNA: TGTGCCAGCGTGGCAGGGGGGCCGACTAACTATGGCTACACCTTC. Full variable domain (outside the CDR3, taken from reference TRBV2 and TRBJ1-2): EPEVTQTPSHQVTQMGQEVILRCVPISNHLYFYWYRQILGQKVEFLVSFYNNEISEKSEIFDDQFSVERPDGSNFTLKIRSTKLEDSAMYFCASVAGGPTNYGYTFGSGTRLTVV.

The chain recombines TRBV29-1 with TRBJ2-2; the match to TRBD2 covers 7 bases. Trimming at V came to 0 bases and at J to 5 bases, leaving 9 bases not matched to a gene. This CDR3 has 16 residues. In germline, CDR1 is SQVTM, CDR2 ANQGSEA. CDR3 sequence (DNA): TGCAGCGTTGAAGATCCCAGCGGGGCCGGGACCGGGGAGCTGTTTTTT. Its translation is CSVEDPSGAGTGELFF.

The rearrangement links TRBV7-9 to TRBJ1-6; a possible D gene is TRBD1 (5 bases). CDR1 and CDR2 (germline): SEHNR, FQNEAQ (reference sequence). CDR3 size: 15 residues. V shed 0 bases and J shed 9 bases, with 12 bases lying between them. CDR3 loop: CASSLAGGRTSPLHF. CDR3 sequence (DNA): TGTGCCAGCAGCTTAGCGGGGGGGAGAACTTCACCCCTCCACTTT.

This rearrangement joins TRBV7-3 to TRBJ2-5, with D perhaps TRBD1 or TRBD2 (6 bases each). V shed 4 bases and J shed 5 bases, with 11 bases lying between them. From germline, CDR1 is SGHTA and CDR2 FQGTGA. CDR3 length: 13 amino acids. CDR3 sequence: CASSSGAGETQYF. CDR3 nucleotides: TGTGCCAGCAGCTCGGGGGCGGGTGAGACCCAGTACTTC.

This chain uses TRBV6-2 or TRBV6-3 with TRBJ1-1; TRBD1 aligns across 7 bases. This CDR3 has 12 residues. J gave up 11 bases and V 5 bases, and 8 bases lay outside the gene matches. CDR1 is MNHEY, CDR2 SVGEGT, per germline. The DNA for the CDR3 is TGTGCCAGCAGTCTACAGGGGTGGCTGGCTTTCTTT. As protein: CASSLQGWLAFF.

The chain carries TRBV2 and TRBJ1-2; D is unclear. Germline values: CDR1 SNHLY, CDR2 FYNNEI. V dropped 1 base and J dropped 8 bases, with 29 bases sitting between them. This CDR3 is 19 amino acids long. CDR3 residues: CASSEENARHTTYREGYTF. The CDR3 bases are TGTGCCAGCAGTGAAGAAAACGCCCGACACACCACCTATCGTGAAGGCTACACCTTC.

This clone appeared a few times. The CDR3 region is CSASKRGVYEQYF. The CDR3 nucleotides read TGCAGTGCTAGTAAGCGGGGGGTCTACGAGCAGTACTTC. V usage is TRBV20-1 and J usage is TRBJ2-7; 9 bases are a match to TRBD2. CDR3 length: 13 residues. J lost 3 bases, V lost 3 bases, and 3 bases had no gene match. Germline CDR1 and CDR2: DFQATT and SNEGSKA (reference sequence).

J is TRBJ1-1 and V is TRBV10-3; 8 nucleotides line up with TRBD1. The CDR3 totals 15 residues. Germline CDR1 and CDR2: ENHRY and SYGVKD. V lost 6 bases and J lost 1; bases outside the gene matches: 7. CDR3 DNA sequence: TGTGCCATCAGACTGATCGACAGGGGGAACACTGAAGCTTTCTTT. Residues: CAIRLIDRGNTEAFF.

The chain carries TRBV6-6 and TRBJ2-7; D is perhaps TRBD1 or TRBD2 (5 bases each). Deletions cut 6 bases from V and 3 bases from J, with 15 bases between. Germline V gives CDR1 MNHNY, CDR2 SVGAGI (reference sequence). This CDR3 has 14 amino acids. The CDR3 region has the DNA TGTGCCAGCAGCCACCCGGGGCCCCGCTACGAGCAGTACTTC. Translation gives CASSHPGPRYEQYF.

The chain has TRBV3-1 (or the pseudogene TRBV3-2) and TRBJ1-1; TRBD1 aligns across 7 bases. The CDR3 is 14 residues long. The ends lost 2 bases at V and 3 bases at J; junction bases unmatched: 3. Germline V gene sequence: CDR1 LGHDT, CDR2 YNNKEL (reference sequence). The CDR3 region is CASSQTQGYTEAFF. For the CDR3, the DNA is TGTGCCAGCAGCCAAACACAGGGGTACACTGAAGCTTTCTTT.

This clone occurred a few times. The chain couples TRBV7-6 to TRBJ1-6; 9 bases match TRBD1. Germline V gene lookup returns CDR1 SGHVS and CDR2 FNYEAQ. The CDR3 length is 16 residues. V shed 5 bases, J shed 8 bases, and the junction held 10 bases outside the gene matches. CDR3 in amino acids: CASSAGQGIGDSPLHF. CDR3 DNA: TGTGCCAGCAGCGCAGGACAGGGGATCGGAGATTCACCCCTCCACTTT.

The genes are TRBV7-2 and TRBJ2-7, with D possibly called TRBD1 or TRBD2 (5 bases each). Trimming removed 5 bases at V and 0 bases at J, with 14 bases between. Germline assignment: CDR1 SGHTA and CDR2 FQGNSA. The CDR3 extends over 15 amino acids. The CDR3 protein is CASSPSKGSSYEQYF. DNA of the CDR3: TGTGCCAGCAGCCCCTCCAAGGGGAGCTCCTACGAGCAGTACTTC. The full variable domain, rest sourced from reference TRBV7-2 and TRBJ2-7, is GAGVSQSPSNKVTEKGKDVELRCDPISGHTALYWYRQSLGQGLEFLIYFQGNSAPDKSGLPSDRFSAERTGGSVSTLTIQRTQQEDSAVYLCASSPSKGSSYEQYFGPGTRLTVT.

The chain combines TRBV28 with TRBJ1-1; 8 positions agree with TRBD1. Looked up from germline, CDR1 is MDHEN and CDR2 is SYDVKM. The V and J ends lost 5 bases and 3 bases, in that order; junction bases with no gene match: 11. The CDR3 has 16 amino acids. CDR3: CASSPRQGLSDTEAFF. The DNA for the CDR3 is TGTGCCAGCAGTCCAAGACAGGGGTTATCGGACACTGAAGCTTTCTTT.

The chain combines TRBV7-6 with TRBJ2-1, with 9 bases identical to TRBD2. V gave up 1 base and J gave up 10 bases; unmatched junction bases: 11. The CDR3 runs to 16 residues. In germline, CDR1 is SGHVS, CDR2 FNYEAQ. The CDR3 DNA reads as TGTGCCAGCAGCTTAGTCGTGACTAGCGGACGTCCGGAGCAGTTCTTC. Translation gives CASSLVVTSGRPEQFF.

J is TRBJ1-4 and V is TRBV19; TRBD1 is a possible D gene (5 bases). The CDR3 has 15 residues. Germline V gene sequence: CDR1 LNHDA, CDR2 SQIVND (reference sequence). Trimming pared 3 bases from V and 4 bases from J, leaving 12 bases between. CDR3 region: CASSILGTVNEKLFF. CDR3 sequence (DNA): TGTGCCAGTAGTATCCTCGGGACGGTTAATGAAAAACTGTTTTTT.

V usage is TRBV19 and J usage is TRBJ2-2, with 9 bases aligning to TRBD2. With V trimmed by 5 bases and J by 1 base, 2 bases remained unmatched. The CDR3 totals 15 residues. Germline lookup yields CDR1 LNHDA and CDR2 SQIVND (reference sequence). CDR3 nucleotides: TGTGCCAGTAGTGTTAGCGGGAGGAACACCGGGGAGCTGTTTTTT. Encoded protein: CASSVSGRNTGELFF.

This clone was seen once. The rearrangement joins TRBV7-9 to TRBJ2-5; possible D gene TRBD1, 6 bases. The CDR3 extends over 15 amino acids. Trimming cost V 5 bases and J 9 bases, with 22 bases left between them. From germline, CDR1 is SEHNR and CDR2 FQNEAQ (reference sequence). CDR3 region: CASSQHRTARDSQYF. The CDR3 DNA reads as TGTGCCAGCAGCCAACACAGGACAGCAAGAGACTCCCAGTACTTC.

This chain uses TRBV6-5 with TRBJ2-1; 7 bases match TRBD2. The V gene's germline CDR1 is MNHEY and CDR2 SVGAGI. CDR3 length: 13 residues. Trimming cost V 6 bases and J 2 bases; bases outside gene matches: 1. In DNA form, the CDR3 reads TGTGCCAGCAGGGGGGGGGCCTACAATGAGCAGTTCTTC. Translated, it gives CASRGGAYNEQFF.

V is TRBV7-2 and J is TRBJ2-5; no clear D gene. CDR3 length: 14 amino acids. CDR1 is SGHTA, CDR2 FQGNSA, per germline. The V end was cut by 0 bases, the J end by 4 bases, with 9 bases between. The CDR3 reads CASSLAGRRETQYF. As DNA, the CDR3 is TGTGCCAGCAGCTTAGCCGGCAGGAGAGAGACCCAGTACTTC.

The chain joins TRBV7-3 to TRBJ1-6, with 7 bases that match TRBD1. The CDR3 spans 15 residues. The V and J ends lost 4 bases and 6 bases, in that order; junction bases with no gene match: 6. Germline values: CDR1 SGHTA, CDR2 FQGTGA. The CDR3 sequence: CASSSRQGGNSPLHF. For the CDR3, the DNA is TGTGCCAGCAGCTCCAGACAGGGAGGTAATTCACCCCTCCACTTT.